This TCR beta chain is from a study of regulatory T cells in long-lasting Graves disease (dated by TCRdb to the early 2020s). Concerning the study at large: In the newly diagnosed Graves' disease group, patients had been taking antithyroid drugs for less than 3 months. This study used TCR sequencing and RNA sequencing of peripheral blood to compare persistent Graves' disease patients against newly diagnosed Graves' disease patients. The study took place in China and was registered as a clinical trial. A total of some 35 samples underwent TCR sequencing, from around 13 patients with persistent Graves' disease and some 20 patients with newly diagnosed Graves' disease. General findings and caveats noted by the study authors: Only the TCR beta chain was sequenced and analyzed. Because the primary lesion, thyroid tissue, could not be accessed, the study looked at peripheral blood alone. The small sample size was acknowledged by the authors as a limitation that may reduce accuracy. TRBV28, TRBJ1-2 and TRBJ2-5 were preferentially used in persistent disease, while TRBV20-1 and TRBJ2-1 were favored in newly diagnosed disease. Lower TCR Shannon entropy and fewer highly expanded clones were observed in persistent Graves' disease patients than in newly diagnosed patients, which suggested clonal expansion. A larger number of public clonotypes was shared among persistent patients (more than 2,500) than among newly diagnosed patients (approximately 1,000).

From the cysteine through the phenylalanine, the CDR3 covers 14 amino acids. Of all the DNA, just the CDR3 is kept, 42 bases in frame from base 1. Deletion took 2 bases off V and 1 base off J, with a span of 6 bases between the germline ends. The germline V gene encodes CDR1 LGHDT and CDR2 YNNKEL (reference sequence). A few counts support this clonotype. What antigen it recognizes has not been identified. Base quality data are lacking; no much larger clone is found one base away. The intended sense of this specimen's time point label: newly diagnosed GD, antithyroid drugs for less than 3 months. For both TCR sequencing and RNA sequencing, RNA was extracted from PBMCs using TRIzol. The diagnosis of Graves' disease followed American Thyroid Association guidelines. The patients came from an endocrinology department in Xi'an, China. Each patient gave approximately 9.7 milliliters of peripheral blood, collected in an EDTA anticoagulant tube. Ficoll Paque Plus density gradient separation was used to isolate PBMCs, and no additional T cell sorting was done. An Agilent 2100 Bioanalyzer and agarose gel were used to assess RNA quality, and a NanoDrop 2000 was used to measure RNA concentration.

The library was obtained by multiplex PCR. TCRdb shows the sequencer as Illumina HiSeq 4000. CDR3 regions were amplified by Arm-PCR with iRepertoire HTBI primers to construct TCR beta libraries. PCR products were gel purified before sequencing. Turning to the authors' computational methods: Gene usage analysis of CDR3 amino acid clonotypes used the 62 TRBV and some 13 TRBJ segments found across samples. Filtered high-quality paired reads were merged into contigs using COPE and FqMerger. BLAST was used to align contigs to IMGT TRBV, TRBD and TRBJ reference genes, and CDR3 was defined according to IMGT. Any clonotype with a frequency above 0.1% was classified as a highly expanded clone. Shannon entropy served as the measure of repertoire diversity, while the Gini coefficient captured V-J evenness. Clonotypes shared by more than one individual were considered public. TCRdb ran its own pipeline on the public reads, namely fastp trimming at Q25 and MiXCR clone calling, and kept in-frame beta chains. Duplicate CDR3 protein sequences are folded into a single record with the most common DNA and genes. The V and J calls come from TCRdb's annotation, not from the publication. Recorded for this sample are about 440,000 distinct CDR3 sequences; around 15% of them occurred a single time. In total, the top ten clones hold 20% to 25% of the sample.

These data were also filed under a second study, of T cells in Graves' hyperthyroidism and ophthalmopathy. The second paper further reports: Graves' hyperthyroidism was defined as stable when no progression to ophthalmopathy occurred over 18 months of follow-up. Hyperthyroidism patients were newly diagnosed, with disease duration under 2 months, and aged 18 to 65 years. Patients with uncontrolled infections, other autoimmune diseases, pregnancy or lactation were excluded. Diagnoses were based on clinical symptoms, serum thyroxine and TRAb, thyroid ultrasound and orbital computed tomography. For the first round of RT-PCR on the TCR CDR3, the HTBI primer set was used together with the Qiagen OneStep RT-PCR kit. Blood samples also contained most of the expanded thyroid clonotypes (frequency above 0.001), which suggests that blood repertoires may reflect thyroid immune responses. Ophthalmopathy was separated from stable hyperthyroidism by a 13 V-J signature model, with approximately 89% sensitivity and about 81% specificity obtained in cross-validation and 80%/75% obtained in testing. In validation, the model predicted progression to ophthalmopathy with around 71% sensitivity and less than 80% specificity, a median of around six months before onset. A discovery cohort of roughly 96 patients, about 40 with Graves' ophthalmopathy and 55 to 65 with stable Graves' hyperthyroidism, was used to find distinguishing TCR V-J signatures. An independent validation cohort of around 19 hyperthyroidism patients and approximately 15 patients who later progressed to ophthalmopathy tested prospective prediction of ophthalmopathy. The approximately 90 discovery patients were randomly split 7:3 into training and test sets. Thyroid tissue and blood T-cell repertoires from more than 5 Graves' hyperthyroidism patients were also compared in the study. Following sampling, methimazole starting at 30 mg daily was given to hyperthyroidism patients, and high-dose intravenous methylprednisolone was given to ophthalmopathy patients. The libraries were constructed in a second round of multiplex PCR and then size-selected and purified. The libraries were sequenced on an Illumina HiSeq2000 using paired-end 100 bp reads. SOAPnuke was used to process the raw data, with reads discarded if the reads contained adapters or uncalled bases, had a mean Phred below 15, or lacked an exact constant-primer or identifier match. COPE v1.2.5 was used to merge high-quality paired reads, and clonotypes were defined as unique nucleotide sequences. MiTCR v1.1 was used to align clonotypes to the IMGT TRBV, TRBD and TRBJ reference segments. Only V-J combinations with frequency above 0.0001, covering 99% to 99.2% of repertoires, were analysed. A TCS score was defined as the ratio of F50 (clonal expansion) to E x V (chaos), with BLOSUM62-based TCRdist applied between CDR3 peptides within each V-J. Welch's t-statistics and random forest reduced roughly 540 V-J features to around 14, which were used in a naive Bayes classifier (R e1071). Sample size was not statistically predetermined, and blinding of investigators to group allocation was not performed. The paper describes TCR Vbeta CDR3 sequencing of around 130 peripheral blood samples, made up of 43 ophthalmopathy patients, over 70 hyperthyroidism patients and 17 progressor patients.

The V and J genes are TRBV3-1 and TRBJ1-5; the D gene is unclear. The input for sequencing was peripheral blood mononuclear cells (PBMCs), taken at new diagnosis, from a patient treated with antithyroid drugs. The receptor was isolated from a woman younger than 35 with Graves disease. Donor details come from another sample of the same person, matched by shared clones. The CDR3 loop reads CASSQYISNQPQHF. The DNA sequence is given as TGTGCCAGCAGCCAATACATCAGCAATCAGCCCCAGCATTTT.